This TCR beta chain came from a study of blood T cell repertoires in COVID-19. Assay used: immunoSEQ multiplex PCR; TCRdb lists only in-frame clones, some missing. In the table there are about 200,000 clones, around four fifths of which are singletons. The CDR3 runs to 12 residues. V shed 2 bases and J shed 8 bases, with 9 bases lying between them. Germline V CDR1 and CDR2: SNHLY, FYNNEI. The TCR originated in a man between 40 and 49 years old who had recovered from COVID-19. The chain employs TRBV2 and TRBJ1-1, with D perhaps matching TRBD1 (6 bases). The sequenced sample consisted of PBMCs or T cells enriched from blood (not recorded which). The CDR3 sequence is CASSEQGSEAFF. CDR3 DNA: TGTGCCAGCAGTGAACAGGGGAGCGAAGCTTTCTTT.